This TCR beta chain was identified in a study of T cells after posttransplantation cyclophosphamide. Regarding the study as a whole: Recipient CMV seropositivity and CMV reactivation strongly tracked TRB clonality.

Details on this clone: Its cognate antigen is unknown.

Generated by immunoSEQ multiplex PCR, the TCRdb table keeps only in-frame clones and is missing some. The sample includes tens of thousands of clones, over 85% of them seen just once. V shed 5 bases and J 2 bases; nucleotides not matched to a gene: 6. The CDR3 spans 15 residues. Germline loops: CDR1 SEHNR, CDR2 FQNEAQ (reference sequence). The related graft donor's blood sample was taken on the day of bone marrow donation. This TCR was recovered from a woman in her thirties in good health and a related stem cell transplant donor. Sequencing input: PBMCs. This chain links TRBV7-9 with TRBJ1-3, with 7 bases that match TRBD1. The CDR3 sequence: CASSLGTDPGNTIYF. CDR3 DNA: TGTGCCAGCAGCCTTGGGACAGACCCTGGAAACACCATATATTTT.